This T cell receptor (beta chain) derives from a study of T cells after yellow fever vaccination. TCRdb re-derived calls from the 5' RACE reads in MiXCR, one entry per CDR3 protein. In the table there are a few hundred thousand distinct CDR3 sequences, roughly 8.7% of which are singletons. This clonotype showed up just a few times. Its specificity is unknown. Per the germline V gene, CDR1 is SGDLS and CDR2 is YYNGEE. Trimming stripped 0 bases from V and 1 base from J, with 9 bases between. The length of the CDR3 is 15 residues. Study outcomes and limitations: A large majority of primary-vaccination clones showed up again after the booster (about 97% CD4, 75% to 90% CD8). Relatively few clonotypes were ones that appeared in both CD4 and CD8 compartments.

The chain uses TRBV9 and TRBJ2-3; D not certain. Sample: CD4+ T cells sorted from PBMCs, taken 5 days after the yellow fever booster vaccination. The sequence was obtained from a young man who received the YFV17D yellow fever vaccine. The CDR3 loop reads CASSVGAPGTDTQYF. CDR3 bases: TGTGCCAGCAGCGTAGGGGCCCCGGGCACAGATACGCAGTATTTT. The entire variable domain, with the rest obtained from reference TRBV9 and TRBJ2-3, is as follows: DSGVTQTPKHLITATGQRVTLRCSPRSGDLSVYWYQQSLDQGLQFLIQYYNGEERAKGNILERFSAQQFPDLHSELNLSSLELGDSALYFCASSVGAPGTDTQYFGPGTRLTVL.